The clone carrying this TCR beta chain has ten or more counts. The antigen remains undetermined. These data are taken from a study of response to subunit inactivated influenza vaccine. Overall study findings and caveats: Authors suggested few new T cells are recruited by each seasonal influenza vaccination.

CDR3 size: 12 residues. Per the germline V gene, CDR1 is MNHEY and CDR2 is SVGEGT. Trimming removed 6 bases at V and 6 bases at J, with 11 bases between. From the RT-PCR reads, TCRdb called clonotypes with MiXCR, one entry per CDR3 protein. The data show just over 300,000 distinct CDR3 sequences, with 20% to 25% seen just once and over 9% held by the top ten. This chain joins TRBV6-2 or TRBV6-3 and TRBJ1-2; the D is unclear. This TCR was recovered from a man aged 50 to 69 who received an inactivated influenza vaccine. Sequenced here: PBMCs from blood, sampled less than 22 months after vaccination. The CDR3 nucleotides read TGTGCCAGCAGCCCCCAAGGGCATGGCTACACCTTC. Translation: CASSPQGHGYTF.